The 18 T cell receptor beta chains reported below all come from one sample, sequenced in a study of blood T cell repertoires in COVID-19. Libraries were prepared by immunoSEQ multiplex PCR; TCRdb keeps only in-frame clonotypes and omits some of them. The sample has fewer than 250,000 clones; roughly 82% are singletons. Sequenced input: peripheral blood. All receptors come from an elderly woman with COVID-19, enrolled during active disease.

This chain links TRBV6-6 with TRBJ1-2; D possibly corresponds to TRBD1 (6 bases). With 7 bases removed from V and 3 bases from J, the gap between germline ends came to 15 bases. Germline assignment: CDR1 MNHNY and CDR2 SVGAGI (reference sequence). The CDR3 has 14 residues. CDR3 sequence: CASTELGGDYGYTF. In nucleotides, the CDR3 is TGTGCCAGCACCGAACTAGGGGGGGACTATGGCTACACCTTC.

The chain has TRBV14 and TRBJ2-3, with 9 bases fitting TRBD1. CDR3 length: 14 residues. V was clipped by 0 bases and J by 9 bases; unmatched bases: 4. The germline gives CDR1 SGHDN, CDR2 FVKESK. CDR3 residues: CASSQDPGQGTQYF. The DNA for the CDR3 is TGTGCCAGCAGCCAAGACCCGGGACAGGGAACGCAGTATTTT. The full variable domain, completed using reference TRBV14 and TRBJ2-3, is EAGVTQFPSHSVIEKGQTVTLRCDPISGHDNLYWYRRVMGKEIKFLLHFVKESKQDESGMPNNRFLAERTGGTYSTLKVQPAELEDSGVYFCASSQDPGQGTQYFGPGTRLTVL.

The V and J genes are TRBV6-5 and TRBJ1-6; TRBD1 aligns across 9 bases. Trimming took 8 bases from V and 11 from J; bases not matched to a gene: 10. Germline loops: CDR1 MNHEY, CDR2 SVGAGI. The CDR3 consists of 14 residues. DNA of the CDR3: TGTGCCAGCTCTCAGGGACAGGGAAGCACACCCCTCCACTTT. The encoded protein is CASSQGQGSTPLHF.

The chain combines TRBV5-4 with TRBJ2-7, with TRBD2 matching over 8 bases. V trimming: 4 bases; J trimming: 2 bases; junction bases outside the gene matches: 8. This CDR3 has 15 residues. CDR1 SGHNT and CDR2 YYREEE come from the germline V gene (reference sequence). The CDR3 here is CASSPGGGAPYEQYF. CDR3 nucleotides: TGTGCCAGCAGCCCGGGGGGGGGCGCCCCCTACGAGCAGTACTTC. Together with reference TRBV5-4 and TRBJ2-7, the CDR3 gives the full variable domain: ETGVTQSPTHLIKTRGQQVTLRCSSQSGHNTVSWYQQALGQGPQFIFQYYREEENGRGNFPPRFSGLQFPNYSSELNVNALELDDSALYLCASSPGGGAPYEQYFGPGTRLTVT.

The J gene is TRBJ2-5, the V gene TRBV6-5; tentative D call: TRBD1 (6 bases). The CDR3 is 13 residues long. Trimming left V 4 bases short and J 4 bases short, with 10 bases between. Germline V gene sequence: CDR1 MNHEY, CDR2 SVGAGI. CDR3 DNA: TGTGCCAGCAGTTCCCCACAGGGAGAGACCCAGTACTTC. Its protein product is CASSSPQGETQYF.

This clone was seen only once. The V call is TRBV5-1, the J call TRBJ1-4, with 10 bases aligning to TRBD1. The CDR3 is 16 residues long. CDR1 and CDR2 from the germline V gene are SGHRS and YFSETQ. V gave up 4 bases and J gave up 5 bases; unmatched junction bases: 8. Written as DNA, the CDR3 is TGCGCCAGCAGCACGGGGACAGGGGCCGTAAATGAAAAACTGTTTTTT. Residues: CASSTGTGAVNEKLFF.

The chain links TRBV9 to TRBJ2-1; D might be TRBD1 (6 bases). Germline loops: CDR1 SGDLS, CDR2 YYNGEE. This CDR3 comprises 15 residues. Trimming took 0 bases from V and 7 from J, leaving 14 bases between them. The CDR3 loop reads CASSVAGVTGNEQFF. DNA of the CDR3: TGTGCCAGCAGCGTAGCAGGGGTCACGGGGAATGAGCAGTTCTTC.

The chain recombines TRBV5-8 with TRBJ2-7; 8 bases fit TRBD2. The germline V gene encodes CDR1 SGHTS and CDR2 YDEGEE. There are 14 residues in the CDR3. Trimming cost V 9 bases and J 5 bases; bases outside gene matches: 13. CDR3 sequence: CATNRGGRGHEQYF. The DNA of the CDR3 is TGTGCCACAAACCGGGGGGGGCGCGGCCACGAGCAGTACTTC.

The chain uses TRBV6-4 and TRBJ1-2, with a tentative D call TRBD1 (5 bases). This CDR3 has 15 amino acids. Deletions cut 6 bases from V and 3 bases from J, with 17 bases between. CDR1 and CDR2 from the germline V gene are MRHNA and SNTAGT. The CDR3 nucleotides read TGTGCCAGCAGCCTACGTGGGGGGAGTTACTATGGCTACACCTTC. This encodes CASSLRGGSYYGYTF.

The rearrangement joins TRBV28 to TRBJ1-1, with D tentatively TRBD1 (6 bases). Germline V gives CDR1 MDHEN, CDR2 SYDVKM. This CDR3 contains 13 residues. V gave up 6 bases and J gave up 4 bases, with 12 bases separating them. The CDR3 region is CASSGGAFTEAFF. The CDR3 region has the DNA TGTGCCAGCAGCGGGGGGGCCTTCACTGAAGCTTTCTTT.

Here the CDR3 reads CASSFVQGGGHNEQFF. CDR3 in DNA: TGTGCCAGCAGTTTTGTCCAGGGTGGTGGACACAATGAGCAGTTCTTC. The chain is built from TRBV28 and TRBJ2-1, with D possibly matching TRBD1 (5 bases). Trimming pared 3 bases from V and 5 bases from J, leaving 17 bases between. The CDR3 length is 16 residues. CDR1 and CDR2 (germline): MDHEN, SYDVKM.

The table lists this clone with a few counts. The chain carries TRBV27 and TRBJ1-6, with 7 bases matching TRBD1. Germline V lookup: CDR1 MNHEY, CDR2 SMNVEV (reference sequence). CDR3 length: 16 amino acids. The V segment lost 6 bases and the J segment 7 bases; nucleotides outside the gene matches: 12. The CDR3 region has the DNA TGTGCCAGCAGGATGATGGCAGGGGGTCGAAATTCACCCCTCCACTTT. Translated: CASRMMAGGRNSPLHF.

V usage is TRBV18 and J usage is TRBJ1-2, with D hard to call. Trimming shortened V by 3 bases and J by 4 bases, and 12 bases separated the two germline ends. There are 14 residues in the CDR3. Germline CDR1 is KGHSH and CDR2 is LQKENI. CDR3 in DNA: TGTGCCAGCTCACCTGCGAGGTTGGTCTATGGCTACACCTTC. Residues: CASSPARLVYGYTF.

This clone was recorded only once. The chain combines TRBV18 with TRBJ1-2; 9 bases map to TRBD1. The V gene end was trimmed by 6 bases and the J gene end by 4 bases; junction bases not matched to a gene: 6. The CDR3 totals 14 residues. Germline values: CDR1 KGHSH, CDR2 LQKENI. The CDR3 loop is CASSRQGGGYGYTF. The CDR3 DNA is TGTGCCAGCTCCCGACAGGGGGGTGGCTATGGCTACACCTTC.

Only a few counts were recorded for this clone. CDR3 coding DNA: TGTGCCAGCAGACAGGGGGCGGGCATGAACACTGAAGCTTTCTTT. Its protein is CASRQGAGMNTEAFF. The J gene is TRBJ1-1, the V gene TRBV3-1 (or the pseudogene TRBV3-2), with TRBD1 matching over 9 bases. V lost 6 bases, J lost 0 bases, and 5 bases stayed unmatched. This CDR3 is 15 amino acids long. Germline V gives CDR1 LGHDT, CDR2 YNNKEL (reference sequence).

The rearrangement joins TRBV7-2 to TRBJ2-4, with 14 bases matching TRBD2. Per the germline V gene, CDR1 is SGHTA and CDR2 is FQGNSA. The length of the CDR3 is 19 residues. J lost 4 bases, V lost 0 bases, and 8 bases had no gene match. CDR3 coding DNA: TGTGCCAGCAGCTTAGCCCTGGGACTAGCGGGGGACCAAAAAAACATTCAGTACTTC. Its translation is CASSLALGLAGDQKNIQYF.

V is TRBV9 and J is TRBJ2-6; D not resolved. The CDR3 spans 16 residues. Germline assignment: CDR1 SGDLS and CDR2 YYNGEE. Between the trimmed V and J ends, which lost 10 bases and 0 bases, there was a span of 17 bases. CDR3 protein: CAERGSAGSGANVLTF. CDR3 DNA sequence: TGTGCCGAAAGAGGCTCAGCTGGCTCTGGGGCCAACGTCCTGACTTTC.

The chain combines TRBV28 with TRBJ1-2; a possible D gene is TRBD1 (5 bases). The germline V gene has CDR1 MDHEN and CDR2 SYDVKM. The CDR3 loop spans 14 amino acids. With 6 bases removed from V and 7 bases from J, the gap between germline ends came to 18 bases. The CDR3 spells CASRSQVLGSGYTF. CDR3 nucleotides: TGTGCCAGCAGATCACAGGTTCTCGGGTCTGGCTACACCTTC.